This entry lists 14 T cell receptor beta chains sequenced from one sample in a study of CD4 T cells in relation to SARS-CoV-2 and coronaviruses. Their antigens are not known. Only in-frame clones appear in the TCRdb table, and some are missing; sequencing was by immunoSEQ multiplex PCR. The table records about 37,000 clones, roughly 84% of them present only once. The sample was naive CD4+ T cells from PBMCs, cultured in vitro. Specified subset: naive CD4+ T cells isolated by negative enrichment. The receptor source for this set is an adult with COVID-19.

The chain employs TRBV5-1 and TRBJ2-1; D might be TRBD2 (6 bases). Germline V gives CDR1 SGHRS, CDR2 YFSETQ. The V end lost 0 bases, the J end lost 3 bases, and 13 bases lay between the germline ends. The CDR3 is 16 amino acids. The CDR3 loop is CASSLVAGLDYNEQFF. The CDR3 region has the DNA TGCGCCAGCAGCTTGGTGGCGGGATTGGACTACAATGAGCAGTTCTTC.

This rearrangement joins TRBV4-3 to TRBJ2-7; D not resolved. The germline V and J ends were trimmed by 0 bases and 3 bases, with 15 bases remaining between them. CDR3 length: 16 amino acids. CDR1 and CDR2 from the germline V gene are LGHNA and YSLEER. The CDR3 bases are TGCGCCAGCAGCCAAGACAGTGGGAAGGGCTTCTACGAGCAGTACTTC. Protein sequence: CASSQDSGKGFYEQYF.

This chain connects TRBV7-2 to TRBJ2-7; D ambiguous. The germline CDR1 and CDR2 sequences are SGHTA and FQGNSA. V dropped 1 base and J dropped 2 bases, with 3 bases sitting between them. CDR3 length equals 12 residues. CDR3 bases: TGTGCCAGCAGCTTAGGAACCTACGAGCAGTACTTC. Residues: CASSLGTYEQYF.

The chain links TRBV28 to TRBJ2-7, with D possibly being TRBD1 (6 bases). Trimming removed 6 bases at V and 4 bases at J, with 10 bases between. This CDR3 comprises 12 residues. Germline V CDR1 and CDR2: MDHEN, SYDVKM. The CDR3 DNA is TGTGCCAGCAGCCAAGACAGGTACGAGCAGTACTTC. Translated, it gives CASSQDRYEQYF.

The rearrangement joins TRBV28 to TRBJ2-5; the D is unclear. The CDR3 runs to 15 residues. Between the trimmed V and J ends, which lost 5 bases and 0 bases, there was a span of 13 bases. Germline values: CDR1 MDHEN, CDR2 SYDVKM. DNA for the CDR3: TGTGCCAGCAGTCCCCGGCAGTGGTACCAAGAGACCCAGTACTTC. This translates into CASSPRQWYQETQYF.

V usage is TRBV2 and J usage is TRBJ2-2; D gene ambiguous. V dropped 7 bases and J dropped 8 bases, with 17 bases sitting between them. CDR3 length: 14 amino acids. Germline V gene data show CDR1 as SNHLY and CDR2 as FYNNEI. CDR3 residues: CASKASPSLGELFF. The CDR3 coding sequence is TGTGCCAGCAAGGCCTCGCCTAGTTTGGGGGAGCTGTTTTTT.

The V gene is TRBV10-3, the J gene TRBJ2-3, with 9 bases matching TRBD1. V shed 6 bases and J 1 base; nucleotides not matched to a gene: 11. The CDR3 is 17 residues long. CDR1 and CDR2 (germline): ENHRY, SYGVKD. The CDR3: CAISGTGFRQGTDTQYF. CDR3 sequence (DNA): TGTGCCATCAGCGGGACAGGGTTTCGGCAGGGCACAGATACGCAGTATTTT.

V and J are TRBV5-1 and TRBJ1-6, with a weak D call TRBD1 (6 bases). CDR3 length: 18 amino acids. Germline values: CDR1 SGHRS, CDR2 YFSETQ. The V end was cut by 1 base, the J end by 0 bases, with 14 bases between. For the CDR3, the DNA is TGCGCCAGCAGCTTGACCGCCCTGGACAGCTCCTATAATTCACCCCTCCACTTT. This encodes CASSLTALDSSYNSPLHF.

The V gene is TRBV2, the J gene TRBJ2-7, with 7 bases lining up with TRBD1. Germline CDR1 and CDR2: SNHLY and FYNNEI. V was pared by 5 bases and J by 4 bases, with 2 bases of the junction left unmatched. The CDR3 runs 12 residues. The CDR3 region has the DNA TGTGCCAGCAGTCAGGGGGATTACGAGCAGTACTTC. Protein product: CASSQGDYEQYF.

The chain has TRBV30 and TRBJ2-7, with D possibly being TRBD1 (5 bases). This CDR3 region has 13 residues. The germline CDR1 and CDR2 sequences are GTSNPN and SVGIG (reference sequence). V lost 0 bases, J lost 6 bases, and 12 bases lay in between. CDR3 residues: CAWSVGVSSEQYF. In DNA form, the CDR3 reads TGTGCCTGGAGTGTAGGGGTCTCGAGCGAGCAGTACTTC.

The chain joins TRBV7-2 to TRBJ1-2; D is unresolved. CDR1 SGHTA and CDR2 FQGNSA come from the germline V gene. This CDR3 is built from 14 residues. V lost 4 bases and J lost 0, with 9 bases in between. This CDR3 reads CASSSLPSNYGYTF. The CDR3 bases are TGTGCCAGCAGCTCCTTACCCTCTAACTATGGCTACACCTTC.

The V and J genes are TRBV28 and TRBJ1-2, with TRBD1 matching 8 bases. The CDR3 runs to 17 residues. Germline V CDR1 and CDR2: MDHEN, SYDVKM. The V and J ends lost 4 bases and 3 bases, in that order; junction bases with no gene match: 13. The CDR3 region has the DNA TGTGCCAGCAGTTCCGACAGGGGCGAACCCTGGGACTATGGCTACACCTTC. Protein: CASSSDRGEPWDYGYTF.

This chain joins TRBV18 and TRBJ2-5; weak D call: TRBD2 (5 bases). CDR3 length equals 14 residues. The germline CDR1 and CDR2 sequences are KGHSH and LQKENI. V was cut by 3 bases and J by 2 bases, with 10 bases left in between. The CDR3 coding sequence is TGTGCCAGCTCACCGCGGACGGGGCAAGAGACCCAGTACTTC. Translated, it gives CASSPRTGQETQYF.

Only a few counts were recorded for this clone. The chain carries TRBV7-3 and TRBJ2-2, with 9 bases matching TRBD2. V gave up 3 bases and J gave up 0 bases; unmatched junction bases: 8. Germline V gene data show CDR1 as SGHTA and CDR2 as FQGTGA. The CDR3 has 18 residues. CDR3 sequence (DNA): TGTGCCAGCAGCTTGTACCCTAGCGGGATGACGAACACCGGGGAGCTGTTTTTT. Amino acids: CASSLYPSGMTNTGELFF.